These 8 T cell receptor beta chains came from one sample sequenced in a study of prognosis after radiotherapy for stage I lung cancer (dated by TCRdb to about 2021). These reads were obtained on an Illumina HiSeq 3000. The TCR beta CDR3 region was amplified from genomic DNA by two rounds of multiplex PCR. The first PCR round used primers specific to each TRBV and TRBJ gene, and the primer sequences were filed in Chinese patent CN105087789A. The public reads were run again by TCRdb, first through fastp at Q25 and then through MiXCR, and only productive beta chains were kept. Entries that share a CDR3 protein sequence are merged under the most common genes and DNA. The sample records roughly 32,000 distinct CDR3 sequences, about 40% of which are singletons. The ten largest make up approximately 15% of the sample. The material was PBMCs, obtained before or after stereotactic body radiation therapy (not recorded which). The source is a donor over 45 with non-small cell lung cancer.

Many counts were recorded for this clonotype. The genes are TRBV5-1 and TRBJ1-1, with no clear D. Germline V gives CDR1 SGHRS, CDR2 YFSETQ. V was cut by 2 bases and J by 0 bases, with 8 bases left in between. The CDR3 length is 14 residues. CDR3 DNA: TGCGCCAGCAGCTTTGGACCCATGAACACTGAAGCTTTCTTT. It specifies CASSFGPMNTEAFF.

This clonotype occurred many times. V usage is TRBV7-3 and J usage is TRBJ1-2; D gene unclear. With 0 bases removed from V and 6 bases from J, the gap between germline ends came to 14 bases. The germline CDR1 and CDR2 sequences are SGHTA and FQGTGA. The CDR3 totals 15 residues. CDR3 protein: CASSLTGLYMDGYTF. CDR3 in DNA: TGTGCCAGCAGCTTAACAGGGCTCTACATGGATGGCTACACCTTC.

This clonotype was recorded at least ten times. This sequence joins TRBV14 and TRBJ2-1, with D perhaps matching TRBD2 (5 bases). V lost 0 bases, J lost 2 bases, and 11 bases lay in between. Germline values: CDR1 SGHDN, CDR2 FVKESK. The CDR3 totals 16 residues. CDR3 DNA: TGTGCCAGCAGCCAAGAGAGCGGCAGGCCCTACAATGAGCAGTTCTTC. Its translation is CASSQESGRPYNEQFF. Filled out from reference TRBV14 and TRBJ2-1, the complete variable domain reads EAGVTQFPSHSVIEKGQTVTLRCDPISGHDNLYWYRRVMGKEIKFLLHFVKESKQDESGMPNNRFLAERTGGTYSTLKVQPAELEDSGVYFCASSQESGRPYNEQFFGPGTRLTVL.

This clonotype was picked up a small number of times. Given a much more abundant clone one base away, this may be a read error. The genes are TRBV6-1 and TRBJ2-3; D call uncertain. The CDR3 loop spans 15 amino acids. Germline V gives CDR1 MNHNS, CDR2 SASEGT. Here the CDR3 DNA reads TGTGCCAGCAGGGTCCCCAATCCCTCCACAGATACGCAGTGTTTT. Protein sequence: CASRVPNPSTDTQCF.

This clonotype was detected ten times or more. The chain has TRBV5-1 and TRBJ1-1; 7 nucleotides align to TRBD1. This CDR3 has 15 amino acids. V was pared by 1 base and J by 5 bases, with 8 bases of the junction left unmatched. Germline CDR1 is SGHRS and CDR2 is YFSETQ. CDR3: CASSLNAGGQTEAFF. CDR3 sequence (DNA): TGCGCCAGCAGCTTGAACGCAGGGGGACAAACTGAAGCTTTCTTT.

This clonotype was observed many times. This chain uses TRBV20-1 with TRBJ1-3; D unclear. This CDR3 is built from 12 residues. With 5 bases removed from V and 0 bases from J, the gap between germline ends came to 5 bases. Germline V gene sequence: CDR1 DFQATT, CDR2 SNEGSKA (reference sequence). DNA for the CDR3: TGCAGTGCTCGGACCTCTGGAAACACCATATATTTT. It encodes CSARTSGNTIYF.

A word on this clonotype: An end of the junction does not agree with germline; a read error may underlie this. This chain uses TRBV5-1 with TRBJ2-7; D gene ambiguous. This CDR3 spans 15 amino acids. From germline, CDR1 is SGHRS and CDR2 YFSETQ. CDR3 region: CASSLSVEGLDERYF. As DNA, the CDR3 is TGCGCCAGCAGCTTGAGCGTCGAAGGGCTGGACGAGCGGTACTTC.

The chain carries TRBV20-1 and TRBJ1-5, with TRBD1 as a possible D gene (5 bases). CDR3 size: 13 residues. V lost 0 bases and J 12 bases, leaving 15 bases between the germline ends. Per germline, CDR1 DFQATT and CDR2 SNEGSKA (reference sequence). This CDR3 is CSARDVGVVFQHF. The CDR3 DNA is TGCAGTGCTAGAGATGTGGGGGTGGTCTTCCAGCATTTT.